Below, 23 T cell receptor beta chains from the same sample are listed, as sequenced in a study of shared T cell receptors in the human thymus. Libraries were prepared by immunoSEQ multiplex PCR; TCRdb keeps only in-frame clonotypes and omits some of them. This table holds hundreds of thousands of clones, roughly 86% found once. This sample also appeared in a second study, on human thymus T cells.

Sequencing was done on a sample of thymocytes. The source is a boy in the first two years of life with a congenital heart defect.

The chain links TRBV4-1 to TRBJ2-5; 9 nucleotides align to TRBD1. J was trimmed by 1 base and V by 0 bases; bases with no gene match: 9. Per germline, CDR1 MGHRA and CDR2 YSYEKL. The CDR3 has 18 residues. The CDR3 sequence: CASSQEPRGTGTQETQYF. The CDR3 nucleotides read TGCGCCAGCAGCCAAGAACCGCGCGGGACAGGGACCCAAGAGACCCAGTACTTC.

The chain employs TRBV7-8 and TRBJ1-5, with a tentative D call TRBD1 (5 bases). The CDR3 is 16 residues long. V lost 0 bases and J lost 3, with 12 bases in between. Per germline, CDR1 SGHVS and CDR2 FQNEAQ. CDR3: CASSLATQGFNQPQHF. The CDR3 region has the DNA TGTGCCAGCAGCTTAGCAACCCAGGGATTCAATCAGCCCCAGCATTTT. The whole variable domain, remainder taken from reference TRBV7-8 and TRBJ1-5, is GAGVSQSPRYKVAKRGQDVALRCDPISGHVSLFWYQQALGQGPEFLTYFQNEAQLDKSGLPSDRFFAERPEGSVSTLKIQRTQQEDSAVYLCASSLATQGFNQPQHFGDGTRLSIL.

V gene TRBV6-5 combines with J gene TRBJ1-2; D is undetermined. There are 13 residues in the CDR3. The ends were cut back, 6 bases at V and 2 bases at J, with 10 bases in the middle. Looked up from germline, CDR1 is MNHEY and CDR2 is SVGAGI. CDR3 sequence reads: CASSPGSNYGYTF. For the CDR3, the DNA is TGTGCCAGCAGCCCAGGTTCCAACTATGGCTACACCTTC.

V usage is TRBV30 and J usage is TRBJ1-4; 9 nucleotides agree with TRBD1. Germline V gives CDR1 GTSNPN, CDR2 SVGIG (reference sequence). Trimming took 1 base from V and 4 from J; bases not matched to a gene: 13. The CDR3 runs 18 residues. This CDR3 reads CAWSEAGTGQGSNEKLFF. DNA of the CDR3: TGTGCCTGGAGTGAAGCCGGGACGGGACAGGGAAGTAATGAAAAACTGTTTTTT.

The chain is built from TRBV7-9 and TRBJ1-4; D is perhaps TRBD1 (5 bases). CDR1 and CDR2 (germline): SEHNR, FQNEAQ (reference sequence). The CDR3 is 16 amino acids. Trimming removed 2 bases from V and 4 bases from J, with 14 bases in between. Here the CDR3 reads CASSLTGGIGNEKLFF. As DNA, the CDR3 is TGTGCCAGCAGCTTAACCGGGGGGATCGGTAATGAAAAACTGTTTTTT.

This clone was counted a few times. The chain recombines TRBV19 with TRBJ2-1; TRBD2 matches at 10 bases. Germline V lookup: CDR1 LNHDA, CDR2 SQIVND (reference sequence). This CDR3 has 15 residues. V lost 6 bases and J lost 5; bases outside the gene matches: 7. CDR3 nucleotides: TGTGCCAGTAGCTACGGAGCGGGAGGGCACAATGAGCAGTTCTTC. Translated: CASSYGAGGHNEQFF. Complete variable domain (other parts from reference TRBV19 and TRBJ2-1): DGGITQSPKYLFRKEGQNVTLSCEQNLNHDAMYWYRQDPGQGLRLIYYSQIVNDFQKGDIAEGYSVSREKKESFPLTVTSAQKNPTAFYLCASSYGAGGHNEQFFGPGTRLTVL.

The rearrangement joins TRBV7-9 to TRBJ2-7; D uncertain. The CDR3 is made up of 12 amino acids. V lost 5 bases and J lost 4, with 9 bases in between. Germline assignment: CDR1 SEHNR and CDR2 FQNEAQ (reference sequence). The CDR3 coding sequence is TGTGCCAGCAGCAAACTCCCATACGAGCAGTACTTC. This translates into CASSKLPYEQYF.

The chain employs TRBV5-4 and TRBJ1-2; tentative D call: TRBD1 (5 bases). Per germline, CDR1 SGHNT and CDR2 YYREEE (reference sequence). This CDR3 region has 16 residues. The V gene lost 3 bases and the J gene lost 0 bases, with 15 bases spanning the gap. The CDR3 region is CASSWGVGLANYGYTF. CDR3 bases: TGTGCCAGCAGCTGGGGGGTGGGGTTAGCTAACTATGGCTACACCTTC.

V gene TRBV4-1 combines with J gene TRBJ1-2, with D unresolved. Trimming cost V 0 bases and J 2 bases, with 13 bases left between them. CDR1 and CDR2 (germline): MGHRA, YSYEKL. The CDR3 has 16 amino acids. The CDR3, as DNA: TGCGCCAGCAGCCAAGAAGAGGTCATGCGCAACTATGGCTACACCTTC. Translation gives CASSQEEVMRNYGYTF.

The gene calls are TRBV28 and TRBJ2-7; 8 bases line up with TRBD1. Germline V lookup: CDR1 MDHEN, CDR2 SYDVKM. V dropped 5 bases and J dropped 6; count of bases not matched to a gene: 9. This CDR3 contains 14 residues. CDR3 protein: CASSERTGWCEQYF. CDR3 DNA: TGTGCCAGCAGTGAGAGGACAGGGTGGTGCGAGCAGTACTTC. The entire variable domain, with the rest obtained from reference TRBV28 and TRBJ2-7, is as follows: DVKVTQSSRYLVKRTGEKVFLECVQDMDHENMFWYRQDPGLGLRLIYFSYDVKMKEKGDIPEGYSVSREKKERFSLILESASTNQTSMYLCASSERTGWCEQYFGPGTRLTVT.

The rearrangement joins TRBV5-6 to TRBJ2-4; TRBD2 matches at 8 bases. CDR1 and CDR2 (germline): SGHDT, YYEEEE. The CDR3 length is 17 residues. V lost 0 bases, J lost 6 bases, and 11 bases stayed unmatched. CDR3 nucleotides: TGTGCCAGCAGCTTGGGAAGACCGGGACTAGGGACAAACATTCAGTACTTC. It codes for CASSLGRPGLGTNIQYF. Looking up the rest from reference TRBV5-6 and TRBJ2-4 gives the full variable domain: DAGVTQSPTHLIKTRGQQVTLRCSPKSGHDTVSWYQQALGQGPQFIFQYYEEEERQRGNFPDRFSGHQFPNYSSELNVNALLLGDSALYLCASSLGRPGLGTNIQYFGAGTRLSVL.

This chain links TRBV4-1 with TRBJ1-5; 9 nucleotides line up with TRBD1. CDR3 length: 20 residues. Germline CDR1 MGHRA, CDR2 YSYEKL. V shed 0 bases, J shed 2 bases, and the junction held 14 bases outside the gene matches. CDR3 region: CASSQDRGQGAFKGNQPQHF. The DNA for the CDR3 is TGCGCCAGCAGCCAAGATCGGGGACAGGGCGCGTTTAAGGGCAATCAGCCCCAGCATTTT.

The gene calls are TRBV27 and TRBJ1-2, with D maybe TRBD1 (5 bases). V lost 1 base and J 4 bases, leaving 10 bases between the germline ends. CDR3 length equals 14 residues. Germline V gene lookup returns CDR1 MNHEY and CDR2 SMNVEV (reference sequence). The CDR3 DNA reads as TGTGCCAGCAGTTTATTTTCAGGGCTCTATGGCTACACCTTC. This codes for CASSLFSGLYGYTF.

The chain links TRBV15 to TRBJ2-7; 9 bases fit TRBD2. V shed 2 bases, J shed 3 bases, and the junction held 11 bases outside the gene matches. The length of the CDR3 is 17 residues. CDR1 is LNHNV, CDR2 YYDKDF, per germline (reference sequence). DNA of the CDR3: TGTGCCACCAGCAGATTTCTAGCGGGGCCAAGAGACTACGAGCAGTACTTC. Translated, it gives CATSRFLAGPRDYEQYF.

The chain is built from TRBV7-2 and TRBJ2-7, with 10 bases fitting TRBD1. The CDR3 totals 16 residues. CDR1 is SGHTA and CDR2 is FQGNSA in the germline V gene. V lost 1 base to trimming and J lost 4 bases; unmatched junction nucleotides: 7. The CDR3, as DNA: TGTGCCAGCAGCTTAGATTGGGGACAGGGGTGGTACGAGCAGTACTTC. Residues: CASSLDWGQGWYEQYF.

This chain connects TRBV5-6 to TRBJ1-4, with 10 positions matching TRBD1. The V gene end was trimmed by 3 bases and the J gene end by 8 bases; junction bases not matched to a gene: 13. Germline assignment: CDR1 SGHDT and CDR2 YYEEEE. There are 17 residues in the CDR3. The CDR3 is CASSWGPEGQGQEKLFF. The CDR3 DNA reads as TGTGCCAGCAGCTGGGGGCCTGAGGGACAGGGGCAAGAAAAACTGTTTTTT.

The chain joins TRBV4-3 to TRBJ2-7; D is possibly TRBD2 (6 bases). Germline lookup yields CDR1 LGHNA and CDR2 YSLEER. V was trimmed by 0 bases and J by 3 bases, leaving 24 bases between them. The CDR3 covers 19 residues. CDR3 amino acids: CASSQDKAAEGGGVYEQYF. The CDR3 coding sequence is TGCGCCAGCAGCCAAGATAAGGCCGCGGAGGGAGGAGGAGTCTACGAGCAGTACTTC.

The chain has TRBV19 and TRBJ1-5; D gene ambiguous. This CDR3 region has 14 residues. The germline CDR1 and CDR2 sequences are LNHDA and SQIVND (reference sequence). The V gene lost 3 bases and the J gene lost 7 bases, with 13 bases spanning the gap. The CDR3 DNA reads TGTGCCAGTAGTATGGGTGGGGAGGGACAGCCCCAGCATTTT. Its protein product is CASSMGGEGQPQHF.

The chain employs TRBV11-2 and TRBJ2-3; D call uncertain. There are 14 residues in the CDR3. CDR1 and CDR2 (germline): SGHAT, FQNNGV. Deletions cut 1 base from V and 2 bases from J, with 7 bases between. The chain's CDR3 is CASSLGPYTDTQYF. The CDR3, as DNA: TGTGCCAGCAGCTTAGGGCCGTACACAGATACGCAGTATTTT.

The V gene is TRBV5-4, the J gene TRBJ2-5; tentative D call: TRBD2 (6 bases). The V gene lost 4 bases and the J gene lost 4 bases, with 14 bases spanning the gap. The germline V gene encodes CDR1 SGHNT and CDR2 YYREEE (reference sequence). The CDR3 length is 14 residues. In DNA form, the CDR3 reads TGTGCCAGCAGCGCGGGACCCCCGGCAGAGACCCAGTACTTC. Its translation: CASSAGPPAETQYF. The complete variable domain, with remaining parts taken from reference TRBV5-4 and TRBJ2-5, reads ETGVTQSPTHLIKTRGQQVTLRCSSQSGHNTVSWYQQALGQGPQFIFQYYREEENGRGNFPPRFSGLQFPNYSSELNVNALELDDSALYLCASSAGPPAETQYFGPGTRLLVL.

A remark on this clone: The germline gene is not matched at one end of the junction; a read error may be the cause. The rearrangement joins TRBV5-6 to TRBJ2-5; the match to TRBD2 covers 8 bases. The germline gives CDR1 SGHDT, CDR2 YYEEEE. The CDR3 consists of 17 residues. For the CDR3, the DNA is TGTGCCAGCAGCTTGGGGAAGTGGCGGGGGGCCCAAGAGGCCCAGTACTTC. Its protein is CASSLGKWRGAQEAQYF. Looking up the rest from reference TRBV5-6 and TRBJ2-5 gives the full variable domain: DAGVTQSPTHLIKTRGQQVTLRCSPKSGHDTVSWYQQALGQGPQFIFQYYEEEERQRGNFPDRFSGHQFPNYSSELNVNALLLGDSALYLCASSLGKWRGAQEAQYFGPGTRLLVL.

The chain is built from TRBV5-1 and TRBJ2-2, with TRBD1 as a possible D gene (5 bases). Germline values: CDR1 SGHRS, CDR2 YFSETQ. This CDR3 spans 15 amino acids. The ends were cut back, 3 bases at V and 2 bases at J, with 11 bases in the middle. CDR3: CASSWWTLNTGELFF. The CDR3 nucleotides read TGCGCCAGCAGCTGGTGGACACTTAACACCGGGGAGCTGTTTTTT.

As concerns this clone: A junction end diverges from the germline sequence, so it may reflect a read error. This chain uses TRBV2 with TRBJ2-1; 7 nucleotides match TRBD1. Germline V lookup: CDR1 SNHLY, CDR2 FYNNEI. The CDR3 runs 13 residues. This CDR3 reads CLPRDRPRNEQFF. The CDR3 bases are TGCCTCCCCCGGGACAGACCTCGGAATGAGCAGTTCTTC.